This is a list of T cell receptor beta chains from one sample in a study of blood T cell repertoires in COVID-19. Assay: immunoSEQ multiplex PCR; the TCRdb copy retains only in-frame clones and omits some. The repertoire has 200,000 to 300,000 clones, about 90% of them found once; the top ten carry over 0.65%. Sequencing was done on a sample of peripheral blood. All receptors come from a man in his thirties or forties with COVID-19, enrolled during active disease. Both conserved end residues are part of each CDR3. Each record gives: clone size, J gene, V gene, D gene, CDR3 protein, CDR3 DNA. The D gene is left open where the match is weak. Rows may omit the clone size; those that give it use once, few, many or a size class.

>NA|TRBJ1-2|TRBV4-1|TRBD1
CASSQTGVWGYTF
TGCGCCAGCAGCCAAACAGGGGTCTGGGGCTACACCTTC
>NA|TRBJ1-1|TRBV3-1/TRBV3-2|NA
CASSHIRGGGTEAFF
TGTGCCAGCAGCCACATACGGGGGGGAGGCACTGAAGCTTTCTTT
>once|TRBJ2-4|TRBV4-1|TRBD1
CASSQGPLLQGAKRNIQYF
TGCGCCAGCAGCCAGGGACCCCTCCTTCAGGGGGCGAAGAGGAACATTCAGTACTTC
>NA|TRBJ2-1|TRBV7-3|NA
CASSLTPGVWQFF
TGTGCCAGCAGCCTCACCCCGGGGGTATGGCAGTTCTTC
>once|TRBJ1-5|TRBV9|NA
CASSVGDRPYQPQHF
TGTGCCAGCAGCGTAGGTGACAGGCCATATCAGCCCCAGCATTTT
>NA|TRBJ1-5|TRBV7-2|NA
CASSLSAGNTQPQHF
TGTGCCAGCAGCTTGTCGGCAGGGAACACACAGCCCCAGCATTTT
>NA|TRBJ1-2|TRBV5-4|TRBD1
CASTQGAGNYGYTF
TGTGCCAGCACCCAGGGGGCGGGAAACTATGGCTACACCTTC
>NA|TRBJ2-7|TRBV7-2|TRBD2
CASSPRLAAYEQYF
TGTGCCAGCAGCCCGAGACTAGCGGCCTACGAGCAGTACTTC
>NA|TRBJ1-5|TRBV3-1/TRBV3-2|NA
CASSSRGPQPQHF
TGTGCCAGCAGCAGCAGGGGTCCCCAGCCCCAGCATTTT
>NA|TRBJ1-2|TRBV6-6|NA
CASSVQGHGYTF
TGTGCCAGCAGTGTACAGGGCCATGGCTACACCTTC
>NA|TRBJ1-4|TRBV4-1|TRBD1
CASSQTRGQRATNEKLFF
TGCGCCAGCAGCCAAACAAGGGGACAGAGAGCAACTAATGAAAAACTGTTTTTT
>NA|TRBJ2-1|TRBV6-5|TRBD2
CASSRSGGSYNEQFF
TGTGCCAGCAGTAGAAGCGGGGGTTCCTACAATGAGCAGTTCTTC
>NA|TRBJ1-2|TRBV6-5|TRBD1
CASRGQGALGYTF
TGTGCCAGCAGGGGACAGGGGGCTTTGGGCTACACCTTC
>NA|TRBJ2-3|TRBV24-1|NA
CATSQGTDTQYF
TGTGCCACCAGTCAGGGAACAGATACGCAGTATTTT
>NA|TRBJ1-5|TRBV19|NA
CASSIARNSNQPQHF
TGTGCCAGTAGTATCGCCAGAAATAGCAATCAGCCCCAGCATTTT
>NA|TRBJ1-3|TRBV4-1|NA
CASSQEGGPSSGNTIYF
TGCGCCAGCAGCCAAGAGGGGGGACCTAGCTCTGGAAACACCATATATTTT
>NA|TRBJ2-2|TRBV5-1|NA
CASSLARANTGELFF
TGCGCCAGCAGCTTGGCCAGGGCCAACACCGGGGAGCTGTTTTTT
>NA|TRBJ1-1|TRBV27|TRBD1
CASSLSRQGTEAFF
TGTGCCAGCAGTTTATCGCGACAGGGCACTGAAGCTTTCTTT
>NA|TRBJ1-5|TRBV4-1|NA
CASSQSPGPRGQPQHF
TGCGCCAGCAGCCAATCCCCAGGCCCTAGGGGTCAGCCCCAGCATTTT
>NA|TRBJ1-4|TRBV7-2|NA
CASSLGARNEKLFF
TGTGCCAGCAGCTTAGGGGCCAGAAATGAAAAACTGTTTTTT
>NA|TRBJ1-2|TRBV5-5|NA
CASSLAEVTNYGYTF
TGTGCCAGCAGCTTGGCCGAGGTAACCAACTATGGCTACACCTTC
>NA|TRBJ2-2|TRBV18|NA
CASSPASPTNTGELFF
TGTGCCAGCTCACCAGCTTCGCCTACGAACACCGGGGAGCTGTTTTTT
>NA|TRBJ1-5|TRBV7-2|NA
CASSWQGSWEPQHF
TGTGCCAGCAGCTGGCAGGGCTCCTGGGAGCCCCAGCATTTT
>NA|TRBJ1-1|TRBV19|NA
CASSIEGRGGTEAFF
TGTGCCAGTAGTATAGAGGGCCGAGGGGGCACTGAAGCTTTCTTT
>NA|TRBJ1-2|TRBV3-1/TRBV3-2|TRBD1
CASSPGTGGGYTF
TGTGCCAGCAGCCCCGGGACAGGCGGTGGCTACACCTTC
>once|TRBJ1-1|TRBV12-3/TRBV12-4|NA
CASSLDPNTEAFF
TGTGCCAGCAGTTTAGATCCCAATACTGAAGCTTTCTTT
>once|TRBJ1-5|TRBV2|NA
CASGGREEAQPQHF
TGTGCCAGCGGGGGGAGGGAGGAGGCTCAGCCCCAGCATTTT
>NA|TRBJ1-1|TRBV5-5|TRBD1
CASSYGTGGGKAFF
TGTGCCAGCAGCTACGGGACAGGAGGGGGTAAAGCTTTCTTT
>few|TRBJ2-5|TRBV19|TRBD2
CATGGARDLYQETQYF
TGTGCCACCGGGGGGGCCAGGGATTTGTACCAAGAGACCCAGTACTTC
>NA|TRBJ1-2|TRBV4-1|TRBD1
CASSGQGIYGYTF
TGCGCCAGTTCGGGACAGGGCATTTATGGCTACACCTTC
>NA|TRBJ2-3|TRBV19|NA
CASSARTSTDTQYF
TGTGCCAGTAGTGCAAGAACTAGCACAGATACGCAGTATTTT
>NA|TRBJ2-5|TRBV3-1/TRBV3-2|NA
CASSPGETQYF
TGTGCCAGCAGCCCCGGGGAGACCCAGTACTTC
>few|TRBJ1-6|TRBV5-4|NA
CASSTTTGFNSPLHF
TGTGCCAGCAGCACAACGACAGGATTTAATTCACCCCTCCACTTT
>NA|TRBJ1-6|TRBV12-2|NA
CASRFNRVRSPLHF
TGTGCAAGTCGCTTTAACAGGGTGCGCTCACCCCTCCACTTT
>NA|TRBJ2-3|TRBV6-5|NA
CASLDSHTDTQYF
TGTGCCAGCTTGGACAGTCACACAGATACGCAGTATTTT
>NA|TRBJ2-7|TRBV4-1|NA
CASSQQTGFHEQYF
TGCGCCAGCAGCCAACAAACAGGGTTCCACGAGCAGTACTTC
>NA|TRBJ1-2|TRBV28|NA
CASSPMAGFHGYTF
TGTGCCAGCAGCCCCATGGCAGGGTTCCATGGCTACACCTTC
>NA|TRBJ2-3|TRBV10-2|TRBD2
CASSESRLAGGSTDTQYF
TGCGCCAGCAGTGAGTCACGGCTAGCGGGGGGGAGCACAGATACGCAGTATTTT
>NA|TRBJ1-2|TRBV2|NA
CASSETPVYGYTF
TGTGCCAGCAGTGAGACACCCGTCTATGGCTACACCTTC
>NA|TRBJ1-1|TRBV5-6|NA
CASSSDTPRSMNTEAFF
TGTGCCAGCAGCTCGGACACTCCCCGGAGCATGAACACTGAAGCTTTCTTT
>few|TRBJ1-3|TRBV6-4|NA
CASRTGSGNTIYF
TGTGCCAGCAGAACAGGGTCTGGAAACACCATATATTTT
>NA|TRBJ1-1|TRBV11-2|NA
CASSLERSNTEAFF
TGTGCCAGCAGCTTAGAACGGAGTAACACTGAAGCTTTCTTT
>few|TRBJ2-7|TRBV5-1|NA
CASSTAPGQTYEQYF
TGCGCCAGCAGCACGGCGCCAGGGCAGACCTACGAGCAGTACTTC
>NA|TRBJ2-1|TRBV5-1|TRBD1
CASSTTGQPDNEQFF
TGCGCCAGCAGCACTACGGGACAGCCAGACAATGAGCAGTTCTTC
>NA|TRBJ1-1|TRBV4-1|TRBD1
CASSQPDRGLTEAFF
TGCGCCAGCAGCCAACCAGACAGGGGGCTCACTGAAGCTTTCTTT
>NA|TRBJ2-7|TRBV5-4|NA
CASSVGGDSTSYEQYF
TGTGCCAGCAGCGTCGGGGGGGACAGTACCTCCTACGAGCAGTACTTC
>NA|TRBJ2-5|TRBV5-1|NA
CASSFQGSQTQYF
TGCGCCAGCAGCTTCCAGGGGAGCCAGACCCAGTACTTC
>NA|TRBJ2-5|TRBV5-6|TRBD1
CASSLQTGQETQYF
TGTGCCAGCAGCCTGCAGACAGGGCAAGAGACCCAGTACTTC
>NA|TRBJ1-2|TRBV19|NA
CASSMRRGAGYTF
TGTGCCAGTAGTATGCGCAGGGGTGCTGGCTACACCTTC
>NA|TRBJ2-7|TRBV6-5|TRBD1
CASSPDRVYEQYF
TGTGCCAGCAGCCCGGACAGGGTCTACGAGCAGTACTTC
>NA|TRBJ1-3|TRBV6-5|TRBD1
CATTTGVHGNTIYF
TGTGCCACCACCACAGGGGTTCACGGAAACACCATATATTTT
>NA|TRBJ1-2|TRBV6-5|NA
CASSYPRYYGYTF
TGTGCCAGCAGTTATCCCCGTTACTATGGCTACACCTTC
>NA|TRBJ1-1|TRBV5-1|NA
CASSSRTATNTEAFF
TGCGCCAGCAGCTCCCGGACAGCCACTAACACTGAAGCTTTCTTT
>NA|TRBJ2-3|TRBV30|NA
CAWSVPPQADTQYF
TGTGCCTGGAGTGTACCCCCCCAGGCAGATACGCAGTATTTT